This T cell receptor (beta chain) was identified during a study of T cell responses to AZD1222 COVID-19 vaccine. The protocol was immunoSEQ multiplex PCR, while the TCRdb copy is restricted to in-frame clones and leaves out a portion. The sample records 90,000 to 95,000 clones, roughly nine tenths being singletons. Trimming removed 3 bases from V and 6 bases from J; junction bases left unmatched: 6. This CDR3 contains 16 residues. Germline V gives CDR1 SGHNT, CDR2 YYREEE (reference sequence). Remarks on this clone: Antigen specificity is unknown.

The study's findings and limits: Among AZD1222 vaccinees, only 5 or 6 were seropositive at baseline.

This specimen was peripheral blood, taken on day 0 of AZD1222 vaccination. This clonotype originated in an adult in good health. The chain has TRBV5-4 and TRBJ2-2; 12 bases map to TRBD2. In DNA form, the CDR3 reads TGTGCCAGCAGCTCACGGACTAGCGGGACGGCCGGGGAGCTGTTTTTT. Amino acids: CASSSRTSGTAGELFF.